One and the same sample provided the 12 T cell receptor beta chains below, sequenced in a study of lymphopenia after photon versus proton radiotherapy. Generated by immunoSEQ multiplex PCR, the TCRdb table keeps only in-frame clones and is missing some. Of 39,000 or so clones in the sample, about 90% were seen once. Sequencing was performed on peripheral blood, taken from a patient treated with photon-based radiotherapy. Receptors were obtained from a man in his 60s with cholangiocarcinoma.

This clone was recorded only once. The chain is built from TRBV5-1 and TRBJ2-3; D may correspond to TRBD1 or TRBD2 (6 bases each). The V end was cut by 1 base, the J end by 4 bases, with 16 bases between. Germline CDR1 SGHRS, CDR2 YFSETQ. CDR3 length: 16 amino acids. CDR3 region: CASSLPGASLADTQYF. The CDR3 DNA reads TGCGCCAGCAGCTTGCCGGGGGCCAGTTTAGCAGATACGCAGTATTTT.

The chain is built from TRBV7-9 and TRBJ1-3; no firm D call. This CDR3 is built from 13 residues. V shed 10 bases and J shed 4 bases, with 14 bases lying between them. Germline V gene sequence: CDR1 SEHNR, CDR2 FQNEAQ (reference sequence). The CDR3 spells CAISRGQGNTIYF. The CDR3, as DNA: TGTGCCATATCGCGGGGTCAGGGAAACACCATATATTTT.

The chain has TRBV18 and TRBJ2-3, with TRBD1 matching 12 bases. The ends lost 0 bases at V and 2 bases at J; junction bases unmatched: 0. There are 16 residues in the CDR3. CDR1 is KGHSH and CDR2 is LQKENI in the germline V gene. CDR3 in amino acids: CASSPPGQGATDTQYF. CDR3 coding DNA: TGTGCCAGCTCACCACCGGGACAGGGGGCCACAGATACGCAGTATTTT.

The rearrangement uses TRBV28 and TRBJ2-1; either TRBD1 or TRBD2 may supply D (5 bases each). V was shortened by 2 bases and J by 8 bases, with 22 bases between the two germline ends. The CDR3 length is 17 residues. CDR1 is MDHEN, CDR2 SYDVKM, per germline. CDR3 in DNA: TGTGCCAGCAGTTTAACAGGAGAGGGGTTGGGAAAAGATGAGCAGTTCTTC. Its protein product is CASSLTGEGLGKDEQFF.

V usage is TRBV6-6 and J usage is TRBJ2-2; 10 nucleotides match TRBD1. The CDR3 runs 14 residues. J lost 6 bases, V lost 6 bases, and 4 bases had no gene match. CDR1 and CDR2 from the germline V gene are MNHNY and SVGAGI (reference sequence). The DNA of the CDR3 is TGTGCCAGCAGAAAGACAGGGGGCGCCGGGGAGCTGTTTTTT. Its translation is CASRKTGGAGELFF.

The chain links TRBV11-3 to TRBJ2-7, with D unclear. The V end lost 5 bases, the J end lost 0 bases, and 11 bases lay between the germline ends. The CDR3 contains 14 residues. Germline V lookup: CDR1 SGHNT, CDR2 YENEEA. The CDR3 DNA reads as TGTGCCAGCAGCCCAAGGAGAGACTCCTACGAGCAGTACTTC. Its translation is CASSPRRDSYEQYF.

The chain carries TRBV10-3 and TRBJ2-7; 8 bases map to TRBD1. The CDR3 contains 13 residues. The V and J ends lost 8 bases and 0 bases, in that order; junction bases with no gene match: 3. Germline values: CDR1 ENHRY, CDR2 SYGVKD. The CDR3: CAIGDRPSYEQYF. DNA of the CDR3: TGTGCCATCGGGGACAGGCCCTCCTACGAGCAGTACTTC.

The CDR3 loop is CASSEAGRGYEAFF. For the CDR3, the DNA is TGTGCCAGCAGTGAAGCGGGACGGGGATATGAAGCTTTCTTT. The chain recombines TRBV2 with TRBJ1-1, with D possibly TRBD1 on 5 matching bases. Germline CDR1 reads SNHLY; CDR2 reads FYNNEI. Between the trimmed V and J ends, which lost 0 bases and 7 bases, there was a span of 12 bases. The CDR3 covers 14 residues.

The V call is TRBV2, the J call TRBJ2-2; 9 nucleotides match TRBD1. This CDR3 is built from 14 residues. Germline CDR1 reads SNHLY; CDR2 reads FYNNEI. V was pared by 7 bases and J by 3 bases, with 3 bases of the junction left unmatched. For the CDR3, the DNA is TGTGCCAGCAATAGGGACAGGGACACCGGGGAGCTGTTTTTT. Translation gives CASNRDRDTGELFF. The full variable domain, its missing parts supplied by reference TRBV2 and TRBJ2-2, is EPEVTQTPSHQVTQMGQEVILRCVPISNHLYFYWYRQILGQKVEFLVSFYNNEISEKSEIFDDQFSVERPDGSNFTLKIRSTKLEDSAMYFCASNRDRDTGELFFGEGSRLTVL.

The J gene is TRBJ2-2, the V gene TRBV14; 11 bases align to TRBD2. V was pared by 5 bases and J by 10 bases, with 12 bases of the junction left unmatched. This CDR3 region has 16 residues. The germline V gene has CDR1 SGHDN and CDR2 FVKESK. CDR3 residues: CASSKGLSGRASELFF. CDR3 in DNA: TGTGCCAGCAGCAAAGGACTTAGCGGGAGGGCCTCGGAGCTGTTTTTT.

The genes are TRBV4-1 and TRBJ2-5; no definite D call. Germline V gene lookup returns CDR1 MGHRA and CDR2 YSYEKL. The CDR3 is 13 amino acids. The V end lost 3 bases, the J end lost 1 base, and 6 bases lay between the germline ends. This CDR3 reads CASSQQVQETQYF. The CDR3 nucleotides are TGCGCCAGCAGCCAGCAGGTCCAAGAGACCCAGTACTTC.

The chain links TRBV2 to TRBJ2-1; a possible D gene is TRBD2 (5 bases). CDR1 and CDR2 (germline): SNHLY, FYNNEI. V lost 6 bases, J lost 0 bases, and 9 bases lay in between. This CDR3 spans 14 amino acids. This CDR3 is CASRLAGSYNEQFF. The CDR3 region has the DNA TGTGCCAGCAGGCTAGCCGGCTCCTACAATGAGCAGTTCTTC.